The rows below give T cell receptor beta chains drawn from one sample of a study of T cells in Graves' hyperthyroidism and ophthalmopathy. From the multiplex PCR reads, TCRdb called clonotypes with MiXCR, one entry per CDR3 protein. The sample has around 300,000 distinct CDR3 sequences, about an eighth seen once. Input material: blood. The receptors stem from a woman aged 30 to 39 with Graves' hyperthyroidism that later progressed to Graves' ophthalmopathy. Each CDR3 is given with its conserved first and last residue. The order of the fields is D gene, clone size, V gene, J gene, CDR3 DNA, CDR3 protein. The D gene is left open where the match is weak. Clone size appears in some rows only: once, few, many, or a class for an expanded clone.

>TRBD1|NA|TRBV5-4|TRBJ1-1
TGTGCCAGCAGCACACAGGGGGTGAACACTGAAGCTTTCTTT
CASSTQGVNTEAFF
>TRBD2|NA|TRBV9|TRBJ2-7
TGTGCCAGCAGCGTAGATGGGACTAGCTACGAGCAGTACTTC
CASSVDGTSYEQYF
>NA|many|TRBV28|TRBJ2-5
TGTGCCAGCAGTTCCGCAGGGACACCCCAAGAGACCCAGTACTTC
CASSSAGTPQETQYF
>NA|many|TRBV6-1|TRBJ2-3
TGTGCCAGCGGACTTCGCACAGATACGCAGTATTTT
CASGLRTDTQYF
>NA|NA|TRBV28|TRBJ2-6
TGTGCCAGCGGGGGGGGGGCCTCTGGGGCCAACGTCCTGACTTTC
CASGGGASGANVLTF
>NA|many|TRBV5-1|TRBJ1-1
TGTGCCAGCAGTTTAGTCGGGGGGAACACTGAAGCTTTCTTT
CASSLVGGNTEAFF
>NA|many|TRBV7-9|TRBJ2-6
TGTGCCAGCAGCCAAAGATCTGGGGCCAACGTCCTGACTTTC
CASSQRSGANVLTF
>NA|many|TRBV28|TRBJ2-4
TGTGCCAGCAGTCCTCCCGGAACTACGGACCTAGCCAAAAACATTCAGTACTTC
CASSPPGTTDLAKNIQYF
>TRBD2|few|TRBV4-2|TRBJ2-7
TGTGCCAGCAGCCACCAACAAGGCGTCCCGGGAGGCTCCTACGAGCAGTACTTC
CASSHQQGVPGGSYEQYF
>TRBD2|many|TRBV12-3/TRBV12-4|TRBJ2-5
TGTGCCAGCAGTTTTTCGGGACTAGCGGGAGGACAGGTGACCCAGTACTTC
CASSFSGLAGGQVTQYF
>TRBD2|NA|TRBV11-2|TRBJ2-7
TGTGCCAGCAGCCTAGCGGGGGGGGAGCAGTACTTC
CASSLAGGEQYF
>NA|many|TRBV27|TRBJ2-3
TGTGCCAGCAGTTTATTTGGCTCCACAGATACGCAGTATTTT
CASSLFGSTDTQYF
>TRBD2|many|TRBV13|TRBJ2-3
TGTGCCAGCAGTCCGACTAGCGGCTTCTTTTACACAGATACGCAGTATTTT
CASSPTSGFFYTDTQYF
>TRBD2|NA|TRBV6-1|TRBJ2-1
TGTGCCAGCAGGACTTTGAGCGGGAGGGCCTTCAATGAGCAGTTCTTC
CASRTLSGRAFNEQFF
>TRBD2|many|TRBV11-1|TRBJ2-1
TGTGCCAGCAGCCCAATGCAGGCGGGAGTAGTGGGCGAGCAGTTCTTC
CASSPMQAGVVGEQFF
>NA|many|TRBV29-1|TRBJ2-7
TGCAGCGTTGAATTCGGGCCCTACGAGCAGTACTTC
CSVEFGPYEQYF
>NA|few|TRBV6-2/TRBV6-3|TRBJ1-1
TGTGCCAGCAGGCGGATTCAGATGAACACTGAAGCTTTCTTT
CASRRIQMNTEAFF
>TRBD2|few|TRBV7-9|TRBJ2-7
TGTGCCAACAGCTTAACGACTAGCGGGAGTGTCTACGAGCAGTACTTC
CANSLTTSGSVYEQYF
>NA|many|TRBV6-1|TRBJ1-1
TGTGCCAGCCACCCAGGGGAATCGAACACTGAAGCTTTCTTT
CASHPGESNTEAFF
>NA|NA|TRBV19|TRBJ1-4
TGTGCCAGTAAAACGGCAGCAACTAATGAAAAACTGTTTTTT
CASKTAATNEKLFF
>TRBD1|many|TRBV12-3/TRBV12-4|TRBJ2-7
TGTGCCAGCCGAGGGGCAGGGGGCGGCGAGCAGTACTTC
CASRGAGGGEQYF
>NA|many|TRBV3-1|TRBJ1-1
TGTGCCAGCAACCGAACTTTCAGTGGGGCTTTCTTT
CASNRTFSGAFF
>NA|NA|TRBV24-1|TRBJ1-4
TGTGCCACCATTTTGGGGAGGAATGAAAAACTGTTTTTT
CATILGRNEKLFF
>TRBD2|once|TRBV20-1|TRBJ2-7
TGCAGTGCTGCGACTAGCGGACAAAAACCCCCCTACGAGCAGTACTTC
CSAATSGQKPPYEQYF
>NA|many|TRBV2|TRBJ1-6
TGTGCCAGCAGTGAAGGTGGAGCAGGGTATAGACCCCTCCACTTT
CASSEGGAGYRPLHF
>NA|NA|TRBV5-6|TRBJ1-3
TGTGCCAGCAGCATTGGCCTTACAGGGCCTGGAAACACCATATATTTT
CASSIGLTGPGNTIYF
>TRBD1|many|TRBV7-2|TRBJ1-5
TGTGCCAGCAGCTTATCCCACACAGGGGTGCAGCCCCAGCATTTT
CASSLSHTGVQPQHF
>NA|many|TRBV28|TRBJ2-7
TGTGCCAGCAGCTACCCTTCCGACGGGAGCCAGGCCCACGAGCAGTACTTC
CASSYPSDGSQAHEQYF
>NA|few|TRBV7-9|TRBJ1-4
TGTGCCAGCAGCTTAGACACAGGGTGGGTTGAAAAACTGTTTTTT
CASSLDTGWVEKLFF
>NA|many|TRBV28|TRBJ1-2
TGTGCCAGCAGTTCCAGAAGGATCTATGGCTACACCTTC
CASSSRRIYGYTF
>TRBD2|many|TRBV2|TRBJ2-1
TGTGCCAGCAGATGGCGGGAGAGCCAGAATGAGCAGTTCTTC
CASRWRESQNEQFF
>TRBD2|many|TRBV7-2|TRBJ2-7
TGTGCCAGCAGCTTGGGGCCAGCGGGAGGGCCCCACGAGCAGTACTTC
CASSLGPAGGPHEQYF
>NA|many|TRBV28|TRBJ1-1
TGTGCCAGCAGTTACAGCAACACTGAAGCTTTCTTT
CASSYSNTEAFF
>NA|many|TRBV28|TRBJ1-1
TGTGCCAGCATCCGCAGTAACACTGAAGCTTTCTTT
CASIRSNTEAFF
>NA|many|TRBV28|TRBJ2-2
TGTGCCAGCAGTTTGATCCAACGGGGGTCCACCGGGGAGCTGTTTTTT
CASSLIQRGSTGELFF
>TRBD2|many|TRBV10-3|TRBJ2-1
TGTGCCATCAGCAGCGGGACTAGCGGGAGGAATGAGCAGTTCTTC
CAISSGTSGRNEQFF
>TRBD1|many|TRBV28|TRBJ1-2
TGTGCCAGTGACAGGGGGCATGGCTACACCTTC
CASDRGHGYTF